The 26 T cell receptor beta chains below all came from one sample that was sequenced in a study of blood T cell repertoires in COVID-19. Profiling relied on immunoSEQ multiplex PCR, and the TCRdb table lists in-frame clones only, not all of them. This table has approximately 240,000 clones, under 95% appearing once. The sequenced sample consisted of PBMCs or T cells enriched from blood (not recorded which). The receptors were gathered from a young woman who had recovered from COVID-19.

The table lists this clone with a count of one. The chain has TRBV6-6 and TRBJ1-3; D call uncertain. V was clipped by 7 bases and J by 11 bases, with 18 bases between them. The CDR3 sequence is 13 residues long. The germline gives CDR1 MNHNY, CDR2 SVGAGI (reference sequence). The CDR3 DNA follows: TGTGCCAGCACAACTGCTAGTCCCGGGGCCATATATTTT. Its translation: CASTTASPGAIYF.

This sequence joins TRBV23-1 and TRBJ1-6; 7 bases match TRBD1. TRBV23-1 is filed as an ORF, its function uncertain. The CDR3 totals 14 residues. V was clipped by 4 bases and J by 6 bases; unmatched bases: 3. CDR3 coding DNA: TGCGCCAGCAGTCTCGGGACAGCTAATTCACCCCTCCACTTT. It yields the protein CASSLGTANSPLHF.

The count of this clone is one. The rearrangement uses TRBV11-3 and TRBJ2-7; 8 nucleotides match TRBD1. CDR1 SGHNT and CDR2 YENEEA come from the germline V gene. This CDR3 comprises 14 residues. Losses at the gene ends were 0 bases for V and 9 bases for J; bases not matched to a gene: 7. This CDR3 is CASSLEPGTGRQYF. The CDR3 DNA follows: TGTGCCAGCAGCTTAGAGCCCGGGACAGGAAGGCAGTACTTC.

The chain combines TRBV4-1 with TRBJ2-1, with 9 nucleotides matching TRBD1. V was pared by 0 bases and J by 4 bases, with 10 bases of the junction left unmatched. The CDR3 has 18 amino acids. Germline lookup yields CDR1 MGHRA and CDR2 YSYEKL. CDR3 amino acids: CASSQEWEDRGFYNEQFF. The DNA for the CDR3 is TGCGCCAGCAGCCAAGAATGGGAAGACAGGGGGTTTTACAATGAGCAGTTCTTC.

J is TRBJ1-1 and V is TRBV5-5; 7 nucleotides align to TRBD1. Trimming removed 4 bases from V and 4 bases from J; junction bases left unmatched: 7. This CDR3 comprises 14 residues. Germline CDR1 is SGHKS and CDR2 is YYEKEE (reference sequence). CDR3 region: CASSLTGILTEAFF. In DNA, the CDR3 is TGTGCCAGCAGCCTGACAGGGATTCTCACTGAAGCTTTCTTT.

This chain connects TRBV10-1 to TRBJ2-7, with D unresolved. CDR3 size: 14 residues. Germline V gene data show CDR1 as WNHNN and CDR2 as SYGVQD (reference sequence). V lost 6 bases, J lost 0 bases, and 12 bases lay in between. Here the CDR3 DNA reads TGCGCCAGCAGACAGAGCAGACACTCCTACGAGCAGTACTTC. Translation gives CASRQSRHSYEQYF.

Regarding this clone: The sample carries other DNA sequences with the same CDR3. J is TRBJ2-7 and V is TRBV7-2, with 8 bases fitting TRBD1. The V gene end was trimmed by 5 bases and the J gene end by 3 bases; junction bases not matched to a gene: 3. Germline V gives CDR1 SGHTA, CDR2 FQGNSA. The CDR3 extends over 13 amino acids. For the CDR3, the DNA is TGTGCCAGCAGCACCGGGACAGGCTACGAGCAGTACTTC. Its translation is CASSTGTGYEQYF.

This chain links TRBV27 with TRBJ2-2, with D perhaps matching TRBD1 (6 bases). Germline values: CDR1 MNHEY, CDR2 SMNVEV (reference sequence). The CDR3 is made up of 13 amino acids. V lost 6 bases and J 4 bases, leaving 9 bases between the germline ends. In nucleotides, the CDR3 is TGTGCCAGCAGGAGGACAGCCACCGGGGAGCTGTTTTTT. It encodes CASRRTATGELFF.

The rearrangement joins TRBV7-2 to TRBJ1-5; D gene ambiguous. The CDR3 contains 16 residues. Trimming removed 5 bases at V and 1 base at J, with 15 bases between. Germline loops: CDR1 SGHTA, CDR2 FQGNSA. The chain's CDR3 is CASSPEAGISNQPQHF. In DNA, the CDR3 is TGTGCCAGCAGCCCCGAGGCGGGCATAAGCAATCAGCCCCAGCATTTT.

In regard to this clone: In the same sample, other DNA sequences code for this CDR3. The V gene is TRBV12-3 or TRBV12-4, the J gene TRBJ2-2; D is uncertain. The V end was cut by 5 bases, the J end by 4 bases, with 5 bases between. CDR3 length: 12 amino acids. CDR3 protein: CASSPLTGELFF. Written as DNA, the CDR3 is TGTGCCAGCAGTCCTCTCACCGGGGAGCTGTTTTTT.

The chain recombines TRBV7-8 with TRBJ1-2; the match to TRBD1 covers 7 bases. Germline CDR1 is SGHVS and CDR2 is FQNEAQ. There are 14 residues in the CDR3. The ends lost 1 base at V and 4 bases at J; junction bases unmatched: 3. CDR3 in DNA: TGTGCCAGCAGCTTAGACAGGGGAATCTATGGCTACACCTTC. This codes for CASSLDRGIYGYTF.

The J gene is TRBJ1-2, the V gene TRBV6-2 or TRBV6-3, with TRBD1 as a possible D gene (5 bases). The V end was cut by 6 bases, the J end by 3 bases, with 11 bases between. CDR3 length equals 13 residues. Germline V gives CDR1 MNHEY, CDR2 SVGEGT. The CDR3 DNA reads TGTGCCAGCAGCCCGGGGCCGGACTATGGCTACACCTTC. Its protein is CASSPGPDYGYTF.

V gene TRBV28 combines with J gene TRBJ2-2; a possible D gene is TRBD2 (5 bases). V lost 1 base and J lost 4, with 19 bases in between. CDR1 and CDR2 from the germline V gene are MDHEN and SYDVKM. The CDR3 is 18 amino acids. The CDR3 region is CASSLFSIGSGFTGELFF. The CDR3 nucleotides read TGTGCCAGCAGTTTATTTTCTATCGGGTCGGGGTTCACCGGGGAGCTGTTTTTT.

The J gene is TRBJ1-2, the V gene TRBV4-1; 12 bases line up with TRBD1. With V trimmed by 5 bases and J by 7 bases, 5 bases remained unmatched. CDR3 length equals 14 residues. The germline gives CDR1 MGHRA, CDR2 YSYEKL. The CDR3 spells CASSTRDRGLGYTF. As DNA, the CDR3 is TGCGCCAGCAGCACCCGGGACAGGGGGCTTGGCTACACCTTC.

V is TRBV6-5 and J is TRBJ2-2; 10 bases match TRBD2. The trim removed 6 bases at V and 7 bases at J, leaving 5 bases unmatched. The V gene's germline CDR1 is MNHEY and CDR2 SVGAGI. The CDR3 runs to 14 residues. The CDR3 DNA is TGTGCCAGCAGATCTAGCGGGAGTATCGGGGAGCTGTTTTTT. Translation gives CASRSSGSIGELFF.

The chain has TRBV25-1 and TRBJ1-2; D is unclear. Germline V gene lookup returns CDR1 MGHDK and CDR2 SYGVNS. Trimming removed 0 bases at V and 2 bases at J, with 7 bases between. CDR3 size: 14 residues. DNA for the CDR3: TGTGCCAGCAGTGAATATGGGCCCAACTATGGCTACACCTTC. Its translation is CASSEYGPNYGYTF.

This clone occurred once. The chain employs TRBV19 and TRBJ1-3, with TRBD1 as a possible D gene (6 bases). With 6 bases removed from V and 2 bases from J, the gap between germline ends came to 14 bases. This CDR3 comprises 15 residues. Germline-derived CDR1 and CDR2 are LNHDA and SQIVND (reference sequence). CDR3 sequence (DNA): TGTGCCAGTAGGATAACAGGGCGTGCTGGAAACACCATATATTTT. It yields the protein CASRITGRAGNTIYF.

The CDR3 loop reads CASSSLGEGYNEQFF. DNA of the CDR3: TGTGCCAGCAGCTCCTTGGGGGAGGGATACAATGAGCAGTTCTTC. The chain has TRBV11-2 and TRBJ2-1; 7 bases agree with TRBD2. V trimming: 4 bases; J trimming: 4 bases; junction bases outside the gene matches: 7. From germline, CDR1 is SGHAT and CDR2 FQNNGV. The length of the CDR3 is 15 residues.

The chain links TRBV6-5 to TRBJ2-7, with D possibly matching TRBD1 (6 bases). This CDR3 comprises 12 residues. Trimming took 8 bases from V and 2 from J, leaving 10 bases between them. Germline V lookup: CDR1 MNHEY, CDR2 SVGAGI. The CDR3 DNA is TGTGCCAGCTTATGGACAGCCTACGAGCAGTACTTC. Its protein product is CASLWTAYEQYF.

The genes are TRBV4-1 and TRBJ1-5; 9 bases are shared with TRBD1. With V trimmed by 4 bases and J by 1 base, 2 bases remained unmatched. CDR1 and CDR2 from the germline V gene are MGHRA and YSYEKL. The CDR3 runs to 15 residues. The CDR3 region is CASSPGQGSNQPQHF. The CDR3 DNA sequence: TGCGCCAGCAGCCCTGGACAGGGGAGCAATCAGCCCCAGCATTTT.

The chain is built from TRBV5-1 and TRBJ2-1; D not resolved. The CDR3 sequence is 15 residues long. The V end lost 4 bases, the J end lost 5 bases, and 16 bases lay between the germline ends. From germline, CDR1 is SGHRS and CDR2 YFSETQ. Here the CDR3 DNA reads TGCGCCAGCAGCACGCTACCAGGCGTCCACAATGAGCAGTTCTTC. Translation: CASSTLPGVHNEQFF.

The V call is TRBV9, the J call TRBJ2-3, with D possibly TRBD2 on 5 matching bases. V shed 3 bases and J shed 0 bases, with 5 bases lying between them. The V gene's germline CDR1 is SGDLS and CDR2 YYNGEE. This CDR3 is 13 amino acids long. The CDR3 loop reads CASSGTSTDTQYF. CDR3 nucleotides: TGTGCCAGCAGCGGGACTAGCACAGATACGCAGTATTTT.

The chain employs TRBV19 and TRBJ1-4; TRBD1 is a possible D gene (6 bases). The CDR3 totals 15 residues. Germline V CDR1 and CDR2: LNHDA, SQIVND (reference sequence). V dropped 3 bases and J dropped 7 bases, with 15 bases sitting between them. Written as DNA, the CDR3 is TGTGCCAGTAGTATGAGGCGGGGGGCCGGTGAAAAACTGTTTTTT. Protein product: CASSMRRGAGEKLFF.

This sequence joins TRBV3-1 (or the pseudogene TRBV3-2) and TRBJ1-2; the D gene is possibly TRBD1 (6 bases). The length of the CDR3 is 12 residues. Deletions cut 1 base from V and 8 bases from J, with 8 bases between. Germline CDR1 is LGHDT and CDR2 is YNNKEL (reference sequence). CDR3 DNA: TGTGCCAGCAGCCAAGCAGGGGAAGGCTACACCTTC. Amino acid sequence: CASSQAGEGYTF.

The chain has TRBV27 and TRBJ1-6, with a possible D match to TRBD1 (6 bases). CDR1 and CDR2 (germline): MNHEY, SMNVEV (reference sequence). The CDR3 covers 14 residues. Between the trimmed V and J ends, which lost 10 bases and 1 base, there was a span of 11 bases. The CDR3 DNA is TGTGCCATTCGGGGGGCATCCTATAATTCACCCCTCCACTTT. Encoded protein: CAIRGASYNSPLHF.

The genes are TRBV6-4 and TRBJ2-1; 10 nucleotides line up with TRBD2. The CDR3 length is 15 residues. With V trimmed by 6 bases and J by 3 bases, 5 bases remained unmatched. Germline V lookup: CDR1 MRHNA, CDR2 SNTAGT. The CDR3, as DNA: TGTGCCAGCAGCCCTGGACTAGCGGTCTACAATGAGCAGTTCTTC. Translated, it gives CASSPGLAVYNEQFF.